This T cell receptor (beta chain) was recorded in a study of blood T cells in healthy people across ages. V lost 2 bases and J lost 0; bases outside the gene matches: 1. The CDR3 sequence is 13 residues long. CDR1 SQVTM and CDR2 ANQGSEA come from the germline V gene. Primed by a sample-barcoded 5' primer and a J-beta primer mix, a second PCR proceeded for about 7 to 11 cycles. TCRdb re-analysed the 5' RACE reads in MiXCR, keeping a single row per CDR3 protein. The data contain about 1.5 million distinct CDR3 sequences, approximately 39% of them seen just once; the ten biggest clones take up about 4.1%.

The specimen was blood. The receptor comes from a woman aged 18-35 years in good health. The V call is TRBV29-1, the J call TRBJ2-7; TRBD1 aligns across 7 bases. In nucleotides, the CDR3 is TGCAGCGTTGAAAGGGGGCACTCCTACGAGCAGTACTTC. Amino acid sequence: CSVERGHSYEQYF.